The sequence of this T cell receptor beta chain was determined in a study of blood T cell repertoires in COVID-19. At the level of the study: Material from acute and convalescent COVID-19 was sourced from the United States, Italy and Spain. T cells, B-cell-depleted T cells, or PBMCs provided the cDNA or gDNA that served as material.

The CDR3 is made up of 15 amino acids. In the study's own analysis: Reference gene primer amplification in the assay estimated nucleated cell counts. Method: immunoSEQ multiplex PCR; TCRdb's copy keeps in-frame clones and lacks some. That table is the source of V, J and clone size, and D and trimming were worked out from the DNA. The data contain tens of thousands of clones, around nine tenths of them singletons. This clonotype was sampled from a human donor in a cohort sampled during active COVID-19. The donor label of this sample is uncertain. This sequence joins TRBV21-1 and TRBJ1-1; the table's D call, TRBD1, has no DNA check behind it. TRBV21-1 is termed a pseudogene. The sequenced material came from peripheral blood. CDR3 protein: CASSKGDRENTEAFF. CDR3 coding DNA: TGTGCCAGCAGCAAAGGGGACAGGGAGAACACTGAAGCTTTCTTT.